This T cell receptor (beta chain) was recorded in a study of shared clonotypes between healthy human individuals. The overall study: A few men and two women, aged 18 to 49, were donors.

Each sample came from a Caucasian adult donor living in Nashville, Tennessee. Germline V gives CDR1 SGDLS, CDR2 YYNGEE. The CDR3 has 14 residues. The V gene lost 4 bases and the J gene lost 2 bases, with 13 bases spanning the gap. Genomic DNA from each subset was divided evenly over several immunoSEQ plates. Unsorted PBMC samples were amplified in replicate PCRs containing roughly 300 ng DNA, some 30,000 T cell genomes. Some clones are missing from TCRdb's copy, which holds only in-frame ones; the method was immunoSEQ multiplex PCR. The table includes about 450,000 clones, roughly 85% detected once. This sequence originates from a woman in her 40s in good health. Some clones in this sample may be carry-over from other donors' samples. The sample consisted of PBMCs. V is TRBV9 and J is TRBJ2-7; D not certain. CDR3 sequence reads: CASSPKVEPYEQYF. The DNA of the CDR3 is TGTGCCAGCAGCCCAAAGGTGGAACCCTACGAGCAGTACTTC.